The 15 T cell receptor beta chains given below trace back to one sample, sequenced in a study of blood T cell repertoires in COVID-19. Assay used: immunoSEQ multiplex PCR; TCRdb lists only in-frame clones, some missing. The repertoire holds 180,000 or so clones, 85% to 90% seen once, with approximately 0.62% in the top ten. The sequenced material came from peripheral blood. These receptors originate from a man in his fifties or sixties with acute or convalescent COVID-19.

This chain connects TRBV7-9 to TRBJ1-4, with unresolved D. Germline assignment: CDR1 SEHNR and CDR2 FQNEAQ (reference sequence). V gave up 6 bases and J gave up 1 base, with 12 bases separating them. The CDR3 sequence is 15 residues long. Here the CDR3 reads CASRLMEGTNEKLFF. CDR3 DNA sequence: TGTGCCAGCAGACTAATGGAAGGAACTAATGAAAAACTGTTTTTT.

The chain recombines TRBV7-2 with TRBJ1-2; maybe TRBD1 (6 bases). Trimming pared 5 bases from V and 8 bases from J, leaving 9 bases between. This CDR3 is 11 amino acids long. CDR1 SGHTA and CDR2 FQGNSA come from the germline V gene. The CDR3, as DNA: TGTGCCAGCAGCCCGAGGGGGGGCTACACCTTC. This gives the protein CASSPRGGYTF. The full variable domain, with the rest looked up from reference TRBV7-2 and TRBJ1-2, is GAGVSQSPSNKVTEKGKDVELRCDPISGHTALYWYRQSLGQGLEFLIYFQGNSAPDKSGLPSDRFSAERTGGSVSTLTIQRTQQEDSAVYLCASSPRGGYTFGSGTRLTVV.

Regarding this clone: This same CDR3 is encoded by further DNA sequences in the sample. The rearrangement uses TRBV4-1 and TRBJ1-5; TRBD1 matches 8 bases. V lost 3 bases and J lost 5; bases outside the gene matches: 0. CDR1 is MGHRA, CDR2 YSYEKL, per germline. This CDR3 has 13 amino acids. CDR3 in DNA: TGCGCCAGCAGCCAGGACAGGGATCAGCCCCAGCATTTT. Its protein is CASSQDRDQPQHF.

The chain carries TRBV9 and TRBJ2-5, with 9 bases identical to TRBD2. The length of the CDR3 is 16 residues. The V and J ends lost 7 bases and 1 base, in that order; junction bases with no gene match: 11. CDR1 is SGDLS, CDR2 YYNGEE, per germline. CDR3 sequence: CASSLGASGAQETQYF. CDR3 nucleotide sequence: TGTGCCAGCTCCCTCGGGGCTAGCGGGGCCCAAGAGACCCAGTACTTC.

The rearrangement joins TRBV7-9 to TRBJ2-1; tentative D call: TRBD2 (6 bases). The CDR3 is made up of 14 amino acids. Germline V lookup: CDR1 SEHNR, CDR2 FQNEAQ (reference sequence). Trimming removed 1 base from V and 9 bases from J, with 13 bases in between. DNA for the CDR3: TGTGCCAGCAGCTTAGGACGGGAAGCGGGTGAGCAGTTCTTC. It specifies CASSLGREAGEQFF.

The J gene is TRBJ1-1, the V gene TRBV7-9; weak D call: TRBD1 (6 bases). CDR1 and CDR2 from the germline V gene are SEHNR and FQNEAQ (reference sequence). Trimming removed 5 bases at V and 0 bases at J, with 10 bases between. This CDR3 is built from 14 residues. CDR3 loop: CASSPGQVNTEAFF. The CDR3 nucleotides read TGTGCCAGCAGCCCGGGACAAGTGAACACTGAAGCTTTCTTT.

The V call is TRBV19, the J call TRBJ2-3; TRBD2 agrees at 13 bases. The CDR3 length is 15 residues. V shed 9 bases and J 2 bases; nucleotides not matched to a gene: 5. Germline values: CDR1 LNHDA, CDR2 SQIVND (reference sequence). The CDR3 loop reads CASKGLAGLTDTQYF. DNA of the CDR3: TGTGCCAGCAAGGGACTAGCGGGACTCACAGATACGCAGTATTTT.

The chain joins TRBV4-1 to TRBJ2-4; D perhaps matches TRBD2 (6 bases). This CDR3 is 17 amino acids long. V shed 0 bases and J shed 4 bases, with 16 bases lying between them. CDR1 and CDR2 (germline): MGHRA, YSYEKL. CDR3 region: CASSQEGGGEVKNIQYF. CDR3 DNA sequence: TGCGCCAGCAGCCAAGAAGGCGGCGGGGAAGTAAAAAACATTCAGTACTTC.

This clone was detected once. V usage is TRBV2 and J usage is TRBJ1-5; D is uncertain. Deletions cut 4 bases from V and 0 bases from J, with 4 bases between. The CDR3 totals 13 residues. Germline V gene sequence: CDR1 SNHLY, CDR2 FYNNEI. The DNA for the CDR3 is TGTGCCAGCAGTGCGGGTAGCAATCAGCCCCAGCATTTT. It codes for CASSAGSNQPQHF.

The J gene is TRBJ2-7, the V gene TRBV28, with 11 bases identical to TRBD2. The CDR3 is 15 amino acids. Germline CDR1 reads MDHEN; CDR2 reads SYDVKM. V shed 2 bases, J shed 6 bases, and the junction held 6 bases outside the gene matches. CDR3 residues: CASSLETSGSLEQYF. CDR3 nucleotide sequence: TGTGCCAGCAGTTTAGAAACTAGCGGGAGTCTCGAGCAGTACTTC.

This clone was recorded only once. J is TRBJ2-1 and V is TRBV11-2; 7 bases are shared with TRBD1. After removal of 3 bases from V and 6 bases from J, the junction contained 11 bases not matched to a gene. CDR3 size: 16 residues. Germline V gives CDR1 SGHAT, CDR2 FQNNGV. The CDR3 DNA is TGTGCCAGCAGCTTCCCCCGACAGGGTGATATCAATGAGCAGTTCTTC. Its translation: CASSFPRQGDINEQFF.

DNA for the CDR3: TGTGCCAGCAAGGAAGGGACAGCAGTCACCGGGGAGCTGTTTTTT. This encodes CASKEGTAVTGELFF. The chain employs TRBV7-8 and TRBJ2-2; 7 nucleotides line up with TRBD1. The CDR3 loop spans 15 amino acids. Germline V gene data show CDR1 as SGHVS and CDR2 as FQNEAQ. V was clipped by 7 bases and J by 4 bases; unmatched bases: 9.

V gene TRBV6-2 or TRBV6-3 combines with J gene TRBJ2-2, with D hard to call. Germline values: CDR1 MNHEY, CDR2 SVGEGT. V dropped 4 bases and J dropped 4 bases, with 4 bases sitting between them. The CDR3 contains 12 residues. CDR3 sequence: CASSWSTGELFF. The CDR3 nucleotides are TGTGCCAGCAGTTGGAGCACCGGGGAGCTGTTTTTT.

CDR3 DNA: TGCGCCAGCAGAACAGCCGGGACAGGTCGAAATGAGCAGTTCTTC. It specifies CASRTAGTGRNEQFF. The V and J genes are TRBV5-1 and TRBJ2-1, with 8 bases fitting TRBD1. This CDR3 is built from 15 residues. After removal of 5 bases from V and 7 bases from J, the junction contained 11 bases not matched to a gene. In germline, CDR1 is SGHRS, CDR2 YFSETQ.

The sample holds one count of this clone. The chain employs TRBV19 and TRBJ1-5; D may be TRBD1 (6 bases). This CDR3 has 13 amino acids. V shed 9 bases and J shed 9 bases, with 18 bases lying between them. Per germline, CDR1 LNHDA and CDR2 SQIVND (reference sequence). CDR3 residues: CASKQGDYPPQHF. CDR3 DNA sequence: TGTGCCAGCAAACAGGGCGACTATCCGCCCCAGCATTTT.